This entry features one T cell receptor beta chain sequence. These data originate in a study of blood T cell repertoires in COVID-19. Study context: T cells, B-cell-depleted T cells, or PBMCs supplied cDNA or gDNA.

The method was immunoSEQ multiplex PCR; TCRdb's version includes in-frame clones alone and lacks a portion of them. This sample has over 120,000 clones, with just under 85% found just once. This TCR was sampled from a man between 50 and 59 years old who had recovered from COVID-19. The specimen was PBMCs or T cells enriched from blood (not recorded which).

CDR3 DNA sequence: TGTGCCAGCAGCTTGGGCCCGGCGGATACGCAGTATTTT. Residues: CASSLGPADTQYF. The genes are TRBV7-2 and TRBJ2-3; D gene uncertain. V dropped 3 bases and J dropped 6 bases, with 10 bases sitting between them. The CDR3 runs to 13 residues. The germline CDR1 and CDR2 sequences are SGHTA and FQGNSA.